Shown below are 8 T cell receptor beta chains from a single sample sequenced in a study of blood T cells in healthy people across ages. Using a J-beta primer mix together with a sample-barcoded 5' primer, a second PCR was run for roughly 7 to 12 cycles. TCRdb re-called the 5' RACE reads with MiXCR, one entry per CDR3 protein. The sample includes approximately 780,000 distinct CDR3 sequences, roughly 26% of them seen just once. The data were also submitted as part of a second study, on T cells of mothers and their children.

Source material: blood. Receptors originate from a boy younger than 18 in good health.

The chain carries TRBV28 and TRBJ2-4, with TRBD1 as a possible D gene (6 bases). Deletions cut 4 bases from V and 0 bases from J, with 13 bases between. The CDR3 is 16 residues long. Germline V gene data show CDR1 as MDHEN and CDR2 as SYDVKM. Here the CDR3 reads CASSSASTGAKNIQYF. For the CDR3, the DNA is TGTGCCAGCAGTTCGGCATCGACAGGAGCCAAAAACATTCAGTACTTC.

The table lists this clonotype with many counts. The V gene is TRBV10-1, the J gene TRBJ2-5; 9 bases are shared with TRBD1. The J call may not be correct, given that the DNA end is closer to TRBJ2-1. The germline CDR1 and CDR2 sequences are WNHNN and SYGVQD (reference sequence). CDR3 size: 13 residues. CDR3 loop: CASSRTGVNEQFF. CDR3 nucleotides: TGCGCCAGCAGTCGGACAGGGGTCAATGAGCAGTTCTTC.

This clonotype was observed at least ten times. The chain carries TRBV29-1 and TRBJ2-5, with TRBD1 identical over 7 bases. The CDR3 has 13 residues. The germline gives CDR1 SQVTM, CDR2 ANQGSEA. The V gene end was trimmed by 3 bases and the J gene end by 0 bases; junction bases not matched to a gene: 1. CDR3 nucleotides: TGCAGCGTTGAGGGACAGTACCAAGAGACCCAGTACTTC. It translates to CSVEGQYQETQYF.

This clonotype was seen more than once but under ten times. This chain links TRBV20-1 with TRBJ2-7, with TRBD2 matching over 7 bases. The V segment lost 3 bases and the J segment 0 bases; nucleotides outside the gene matches: 5. There are 14 residues in the CDR3. CDR1 is DFQATT and CDR2 is SNEGSKA in the germline V gene (reference sequence). The CDR3 sequence: CSARGQRGSYEQYF. CDR3 bases: TGCAGTGCTAGGGGGCAGCGGGGCTCCTACGAGCAGTACTTC.

This clonotype was recorded a few times. This rearrangement joins TRBV12-3 or TRBV12-4 to TRBJ2-7; no definite D call. V was clipped by 6 bases and J by 2 bases, with 17 bases between them. CDR3 length equals 15 residues. The CDR3 loop reads CASSSSWRNTYEQYF. The CDR3 DNA sequence: TGTGCCAGCAGCTCTTCATGGAGAAACACCTACGAGCAGTACTTC.

The rearrangement uses TRBV12-3 or TRBV12-4 and TRBJ2-6; 8 positions match TRBD1. The CDR3 runs to 16 residues. J lost 0 bases, V lost 5 bases, and 3 bases had no gene match. CDR3 DNA sequence: TGTGCCAGCAGTGTAACAGGGGGCTCTGGGGCCAACGTCCTGACTTTC. It encodes CASSVTGGSGANVLTF.

V and J are TRBV29-1 and TRBJ2-3, with no clear D. V lost 5 bases, J lost 0 bases, and 12 bases lay in between. The CDR3 is made up of 14 amino acids. Germline loops: CDR1 SQVTM, CDR2 ANQGSEA. The chain's CDR3 is CSVYWGTSTDTQYF. The CDR3 nucleotides are TGCAGCGTTTACTGGGGAACTAGCACAGATACGCAGTATTTT.

This sequence joins TRBV7-2 and TRBJ2-7; the D gene is possibly TRBD1 (6 bases). The CDR3 spans 15 residues. Germline V gene data show CDR1 as SGHTA and CDR2 as FQGNSA. The V end lost 1 base, the J end lost 2 bases, and 12 bases lay between the germline ends. Here the CDR3 reads CASSLGDNPTYEQYF. The CDR3 DNA follows: TGTGCCAGCAGCTTAGGGGACAATCCCACCTACGAGCAGTACTTC.